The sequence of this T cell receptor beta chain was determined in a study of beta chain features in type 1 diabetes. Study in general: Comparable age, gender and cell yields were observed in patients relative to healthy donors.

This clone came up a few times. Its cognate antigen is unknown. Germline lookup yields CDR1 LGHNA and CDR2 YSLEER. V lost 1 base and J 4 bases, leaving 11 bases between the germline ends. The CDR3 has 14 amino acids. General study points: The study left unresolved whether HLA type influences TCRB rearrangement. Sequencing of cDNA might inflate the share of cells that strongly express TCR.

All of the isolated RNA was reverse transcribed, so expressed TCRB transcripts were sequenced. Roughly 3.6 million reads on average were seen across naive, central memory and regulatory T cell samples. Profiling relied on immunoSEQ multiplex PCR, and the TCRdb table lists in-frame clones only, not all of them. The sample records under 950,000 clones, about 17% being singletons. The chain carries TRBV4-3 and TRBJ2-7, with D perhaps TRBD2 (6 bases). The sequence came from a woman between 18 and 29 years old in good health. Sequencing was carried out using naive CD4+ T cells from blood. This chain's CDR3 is CASSQGREWYEQYF. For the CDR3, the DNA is TGCGCCAGCAGCCAAGGGAGGGAGTGGTACGAGCAGTACTTC.